The clone carrying this T cell receptor beta chain was seen just once. In the study's own analysis: Reference gene primer amplification yielded estimated nucleated cell counts. Profiling relied on immunoSEQ multiplex PCR, and the TCRdb table lists in-frame clones only, not all of them. V and J calls and clone size are copied from that table; D and trimming were computed from the DNA. The sample includes roughly 190,000 clones, around 82% of them seen just once. Allocation to cohorts depended on clinical history reported by the participants. This entry is derived from a study of blood T cell repertoires in COVID-19. This receptor was identified in a woman aged 60-70 years with acute COVID-19. Sequencing input: PBMCs or T cells enriched from blood (not recorded which).

This CDR3 reads CASSYSKSGPKALHF. CDR3 in DNA: TGTGCCAGCAGTTACTCGAAATCAGGGCCGAAAGCCCTCCACTTT. This rearrangement joins TRBV6-6 to TRBJ1-6; maybe TRBD1 (5 bases). This CDR3 has 15 residues. V was clipped by 0 bases and J by 14 bases, with 17 bases between them. Germline values: CDR1 MNHNY, CDR2 SVGAGI (reference sequence).